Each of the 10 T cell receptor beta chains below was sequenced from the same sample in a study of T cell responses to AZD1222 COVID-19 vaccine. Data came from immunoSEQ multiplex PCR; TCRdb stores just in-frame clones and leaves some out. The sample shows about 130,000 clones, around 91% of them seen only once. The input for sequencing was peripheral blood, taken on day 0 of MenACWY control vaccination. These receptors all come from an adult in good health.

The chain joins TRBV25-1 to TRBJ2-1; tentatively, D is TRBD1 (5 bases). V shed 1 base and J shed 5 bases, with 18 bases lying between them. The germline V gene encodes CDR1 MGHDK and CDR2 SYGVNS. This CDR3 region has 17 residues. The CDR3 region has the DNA TGTGCCAGCAGTGAATCAACCCCCAGGGTTGGGAACAATGAGCAGTTCTTC. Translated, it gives CASSESTPRVGNNEQFF.

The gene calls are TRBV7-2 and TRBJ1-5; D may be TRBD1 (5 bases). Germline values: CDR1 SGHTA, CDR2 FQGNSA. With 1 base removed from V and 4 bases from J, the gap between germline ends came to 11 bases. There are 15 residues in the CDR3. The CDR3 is CASSLGSGSNQPQHF. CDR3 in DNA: TGTGCCAGCAGCTTAGGGTCAGGGAGTAATCAGCCCCAGCATTTT.

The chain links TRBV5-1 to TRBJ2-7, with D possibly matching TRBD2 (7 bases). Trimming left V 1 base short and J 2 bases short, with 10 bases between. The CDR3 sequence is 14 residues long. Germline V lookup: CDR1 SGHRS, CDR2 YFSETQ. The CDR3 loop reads CASSLRGGTYEQYV. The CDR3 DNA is TGCGCCAGCAGCTTGAGGGGGGGAACCTACGAGCAGTACGTC.

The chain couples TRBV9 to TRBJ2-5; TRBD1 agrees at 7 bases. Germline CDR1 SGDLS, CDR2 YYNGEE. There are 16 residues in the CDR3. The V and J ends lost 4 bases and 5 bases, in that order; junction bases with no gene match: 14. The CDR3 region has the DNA TGTGCCAGCAGCCGAGGCCGGGACAGCCCGTTGGAGACCCAGTACTTC. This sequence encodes CASSRGRDSPLETQYF.

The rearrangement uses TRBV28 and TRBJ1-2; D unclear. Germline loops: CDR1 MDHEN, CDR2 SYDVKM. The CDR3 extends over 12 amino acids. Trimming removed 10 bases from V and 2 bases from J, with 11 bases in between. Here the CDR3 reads CATSEGNYGYTF. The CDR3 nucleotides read TGTGCCACTTCCGAAGGAAACTATGGCTACACCTTC.

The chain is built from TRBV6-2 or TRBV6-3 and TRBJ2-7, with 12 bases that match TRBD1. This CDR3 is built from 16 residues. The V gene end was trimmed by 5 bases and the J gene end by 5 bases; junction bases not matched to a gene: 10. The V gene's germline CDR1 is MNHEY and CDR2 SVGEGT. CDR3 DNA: TGTGCCAGCAGTAACCCGGGACAGGGGGCGTTCAACGAGCAGTACGTC. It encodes CASSNPGQGAFNEQYV.

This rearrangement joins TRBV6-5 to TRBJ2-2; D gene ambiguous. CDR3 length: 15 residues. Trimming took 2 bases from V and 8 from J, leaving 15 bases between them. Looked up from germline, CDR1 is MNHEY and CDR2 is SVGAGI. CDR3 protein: CASSYGASINGELFF. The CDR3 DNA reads TGTGCCAGCAGTTACGGAGCTAGTATCAATGGGGAGCTGTTTTTT.

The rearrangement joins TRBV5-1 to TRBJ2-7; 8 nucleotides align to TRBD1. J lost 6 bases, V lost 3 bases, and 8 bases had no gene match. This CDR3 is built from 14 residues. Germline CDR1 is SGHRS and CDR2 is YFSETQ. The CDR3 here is CASSWTQGAFEQYF. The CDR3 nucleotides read TGCGCCAGCAGCTGGACTCAGGGGGCGTTCGAGCAGTACTTC.

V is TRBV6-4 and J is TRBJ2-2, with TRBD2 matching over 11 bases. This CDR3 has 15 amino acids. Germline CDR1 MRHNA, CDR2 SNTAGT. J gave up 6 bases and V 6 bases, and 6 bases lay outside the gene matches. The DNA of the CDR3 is TGTGCCAGCAGCCCTAGCGGGGGGTCCTCCGGGGAGCTGTTTTTT. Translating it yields CASSPSGGSSGELFF.

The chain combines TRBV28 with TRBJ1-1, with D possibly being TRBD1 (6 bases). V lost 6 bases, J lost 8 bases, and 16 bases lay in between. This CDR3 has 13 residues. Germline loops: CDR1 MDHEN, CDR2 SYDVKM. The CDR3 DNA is TGTGCCAGCAGAAGACAGGTTACTTCAGAAGCTTTCTTT. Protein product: CASRRQVTSEAFF.